This T cell receptor (beta chain) was recovered during a study of T cells in Graves' hyperthyroidism and ophthalmopathy. On the study more broadly: Initial diagnosis, before any treatment, was when peripheral blood was collected. Whole-study findings and limits: Using 13 V-J features, a model discriminated ophthalmopathy from stable hyperthyroidism. Most thyroid clonotypes with frequency above 0.001 were detected in blood.

Researchers amplified the TCR beta CDR3 regions from RNA transcripts. HTBI primers were used for first-round RT-PCR of the TCR CDR3. Each CDR3 protein gets one entry after TCRdb re-called the multiplex PCR reads with MiXCR. The sample lists 250,000 or so distinct CDR3 sequences, 15% to 20% occurring once. V was clipped by 5 bases and J by 0 bases; unmatched bases: 3. CDR1 and CDR2 from the germline V gene are SGHNT and YENEEA. CDR3 size: 14 residues. This clonotype was detected ten times or more. Antigen specificity is unknown. This clonotype was sampled from a woman younger than 35 with Graves' ophthalmopathy. The sequenced sample consisted of blood. V and J are TRBV11-3 and TRBJ1-2; 7 nucleotides align to TRBD1. CDR3 sequence reads: CASSAGQSNYGYTF. CDR3 bases: TGTGCCAGCAGCGCGGGACAGTCTAACTATGGCTACACCTTC.